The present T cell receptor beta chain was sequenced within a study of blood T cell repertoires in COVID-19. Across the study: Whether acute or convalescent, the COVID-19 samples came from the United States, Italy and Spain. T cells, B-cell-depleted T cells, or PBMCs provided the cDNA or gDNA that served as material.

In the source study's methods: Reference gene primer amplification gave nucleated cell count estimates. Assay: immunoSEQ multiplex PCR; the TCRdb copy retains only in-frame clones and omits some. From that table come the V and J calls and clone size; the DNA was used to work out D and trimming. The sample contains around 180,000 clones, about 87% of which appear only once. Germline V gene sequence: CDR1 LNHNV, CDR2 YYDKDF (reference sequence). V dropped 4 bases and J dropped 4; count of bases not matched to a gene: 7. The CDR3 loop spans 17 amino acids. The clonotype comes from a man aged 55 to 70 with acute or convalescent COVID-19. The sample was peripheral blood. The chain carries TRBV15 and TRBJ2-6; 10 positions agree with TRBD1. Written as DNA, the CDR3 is TGTGCCACCAGCATCAGACAGGGGGCACGAGGGGCCAACGTCCTGACTTTC. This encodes CATSIRQGARGANVLTF.